This TCR beta chain originates from a study of T cell responses to AZD1222 COVID-19 vaccine. Germline values: CDR1 SNHLY, CDR2 FYNNEI. The CDR3 is 12 amino acids. V was clipped by 7 bases and J by 10 bases, with 15 bases between them. Study-level findings and limits: Once two AZD1222 doses were given, Spike-specific TCR breadth and depth went up. Repertoire samples came only from after the peak T cell response. White British donors predominated, females outnumbered males, and clonal diversity was possibly underestimated. Reports say nearly half of spike-specific TCRs go after unmutated variant regions.

Some clones are missing from TCRdb's copy, which holds only in-frame ones; the method was immunoSEQ multiplex PCR. The table has around 120,000 clones, less than 90% seen once. Concerning this clone: The antigen is unknown.

This sequence was found in an adult in good health. The sequencing used peripheral blood, collected on day 0 of AZD1222 vaccination. The chain employs TRBV2 and TRBJ2-3; weak D call: TRBD1 (6 bases). The CDR3 sequence is CASIRQESAQYF. CDR3 sequence (DNA): TGTGCCAGCATCCGACAGGAGTCGGCGCAGTATTTT.